This passage covers 31 T cell receptor beta chains from one sample sequenced in a study of response to subunit inactivated influenza vaccine. Each CDR3 protein is one row after TCRdb ran MiXCR on the RT-PCR reads. The sample contains under 200,000 distinct CDR3 sequences, 10% to 15% of which appear only once. These data were likewise used in another study, on T cells expressing NK-cell markers. That source reports: Beta-chain TCR cDNA was generated via 5'RACE template switching with UMIs.

Here the sequenced sample was CD8+ T cells sorted from PBMCs, taken less than 13 days after vaccination. These receptors came from a man aged 45-60 years who received an inactivated influenza vaccine.

This clonotype has a count of ten or more. V usage is TRBV11-2 and J usage is TRBJ2-3; TRBD2 aligns across 9 bases. Germline V gene data show CDR1 as SGHAT and CDR2 as FQNNGV. The CDR3 is made up of 15 amino acids. V lost 2 bases and J lost 6; bases outside the gene matches: 6. The CDR3 sequence is CASSLYGGGADTQYF. The CDR3 DNA reads TGTGCCAGCAGCTTATACGGCGGGGGGGCTGATACGCAGTATTTT.

This clonotype occurred a few times. The chain carries TRBV28 and TRBJ2-3; 7 nucleotides align to TRBD1. Germline V gene lookup returns CDR1 MDHEN and CDR2 SYDVKM. This CDR3 spans 14 amino acids. Trimming cost V 6 bases and J 4 bases; bases outside gene matches: 7. CDR3 protein: CASRRNGQADTQYF. The CDR3 nucleotides read TGTGCCAGCAGACGAAACGGACAGGCAGATACGCAGTATTTT.

V and J are TRBV15 and TRBJ1-2; TRBD1 matches at 8 bases. The CDR3 loop spans 13 amino acids. CDR1 and CDR2 (germline): LNHNV, YYDKDF (reference sequence). V lost 4 bases and J lost 8; bases outside the gene matches: 6. CDR3 sequence: CATSNPTGAGYTF. CDR3 DNA: TGTGCCACCAGCAACCCGACAGGGGCCGGCTACACCTTC.

The chain recombines TRBV11-1 with TRBJ2-5; no definite D call. Trimming left V 1 base short and J 1 base short, with 10 bases between. CDR3 length equals 15 residues. The germline gives CDR1 SGHAT, CDR2 FQDESV (reference sequence). The CDR3 loop reads CASSLGRRIQETQYF. The CDR3 DNA sequence: TGTGCCAGCAGCTTAGGCCGGCGGATCCAAGAGACCCAGTACTTC.

There are a few counts of this clonotype. This chain uses TRBV7-9 with TRBJ2-5, with unresolved D. The CDR3 spans 13 residues. V lost 6 bases to trimming and J lost 2 bases, with 10 bases between them. Germline CDR1 is SEHNR and CDR2 is FQNEAQ (reference sequence). CDR3 in DNA: TGTGCCAGCAGAGCTCCGGGTCAAGAGACCCAGTACTTC. Amino acids: CASRAPGQETQYF.

The V and J genes are TRBV4-3 and TRBJ2-3; D uncertain. The CDR3 runs to 13 residues. Trimming stripped 0 bases from V and 8 bases from J, with 9 bases between. Looked up from germline, CDR1 is LGHNA and CDR2 is YSLEER. Here the CDR3 DNA reads TGCGCCAGCAGCCAAGATTGGGAAGCTACGCAGTATTTT. It is translated as CASSQDWEATQYF.

In its sample, this clonotype was seen a few times. The V and J genes are TRBV7-9 and TRBJ1-1; D not resolved. V lost 8 bases and J lost 3, with 13 bases in between. CDR1 is SEHNR and CDR2 is FQNEAQ in the germline V gene (reference sequence). The CDR3 has 13 amino acids. CDR3 loop: CASSLHGDTEAFF. CDR3 coding DNA: TGTGCCAGCTCTCTGCACGGGGACACTGAAGCTTTCTTT.

The chain is built from TRBV9 and TRBJ2-5; D not certain. Germline assignment: CDR1 SGDLS and CDR2 YYNGEE. The CDR3 sequence is 15 residues long. The V end lost 1 base, the J end lost 5 bases, and 15 bases lay between the germline ends. The CDR3 loop is CASSVWWGAQETQYF. The CDR3 DNA follows: TGTGCCAGCAGCGTATGGTGGGGTGCCCAGGAGACCCAGTACTTC.

Only a few counts were recorded for this clonotype. The chain couples TRBV29-1 to TRBJ2-1; a weak D match, TRBD1 (5 bases). CDR1 SQVTM and CDR2 ANQGSEA come from the germline V gene. There are 13 residues in the CDR3. V gave up 0 bases and J gave up 9 bases, with 12 bases separating them. The CDR3 DNA follows: TGCAGCGTTGAAGATTTGGTAAGGGGTGAGCAGTTCTTC. Protein sequence: CSVEDLVRGEQFF.

At least ten counts were recorded for this clonotype. Written as DNA, the CDR3 is TGTGCCAGCAGCTTAGTCGGGGTAGCCGGGGAGCTGTTTTTT. As protein: CASSLVGVAGELFF. V gene TRBV11-2 combines with J gene TRBJ2-2; D perhaps matches TRBD2 (5 bases). Germline CDR1 SGHAT, CDR2 FQNNGV. Trimming shortened V by 1 base and J by 6 bases, and 9 bases separated the two germline ends. The CDR3 covers 14 residues.

This clonotype turned up a few times. This chain links TRBV27 with TRBJ2-3, with 8 bases identical to TRBD1. The germline V gene has CDR1 MNHEY and CDR2 SMNVEV (reference sequence). The J segment lost 0 bases and the V segment lost 2 bases, leaving 10 bases of the junction unmatched. CDR3 size: 18 residues. The CDR3 bases are TGTGCCAGCAGTTTAGTGAGGACAGGGCCCCATAGCACAGATACGCAGTATTTT. This encodes CASSLVRTGPHSTDTQYF.

Only a few counts were recorded for this clonotype. V and J are TRBV20-1 and TRBJ2-5, with D possibly being TRBD2 (6 bases). The germline CDR1 and CDR2 sequences are DFQATT and SNEGSKA (reference sequence). V lost 3 bases to trimming and J lost 2 bases, with 19 bases between them. The CDR3 contains 16 residues. CDR3 protein: CSASLLAGKPQETQYF. The CDR3 region has the DNA TGCAGTGCTAGTTTACTGGCGGGGAAACCTCAAGAGACCCAGTACTTC.

This clonotype was recorded many times. V and J are TRBV12-3 or TRBV12-4 and TRBJ2-1; 7 positions agree with TRBD1. The junction had 4 bases not matched to a gene; V was cut back by 8 bases and J by 0 bases. This CDR3 is 14 amino acids long. The CDR3 coding sequence is TGTGCCAGCGGGACAGCCAGCTCCTACAATGAGCAGTTCTTC. As protein: CASGTASSYNEQFF.

This clonotype was counted ten times or more. V is TRBV5-1 and J is TRBJ2-7, with 7 bases that match TRBD2. The length of the CDR3 is 16 residues. V shed 1 base and J 2 bases; nucleotides not matched to a gene: 9. Germline V gene lookup returns CDR1 SGHRS and CDR2 YFSETQ. CDR3 loop: CASSLHGEGLPYEQYF. The CDR3 nucleotides read TGCGCCAGCAGCTTGCATGGGGAGGGCCTCCCCTACGAGCAGTACTTC.

In its sample, this clonotype was seen a few times. The chain uses TRBV5-1 and TRBJ2-7; D call uncertain. The CDR3 extends over 15 amino acids. The V end lost 0 bases, the J end lost 3 bases, and 13 bases lay between the germline ends. CDR1 and CDR2 (germline): SGHRS, YFSETQ. This CDR3 is CASSLAGTGYYEQYF. The CDR3 nucleotides read TGCGCCAGCAGCTTGGCCGGAACGGGCTACTACGAGCAGTACTTC.

This clonotype was counted at least ten times. The V call is TRBV7-9, the J call TRBJ1-5, with D maybe TRBD1 (5 bases). Germline lookup yields CDR1 SEHNR and CDR2 FQNEAQ (reference sequence). V was shortened by 8 bases and J by 4 bases, with 18 bases between the two germline ends. This CDR3 has 15 amino acids. The CDR3 region has the DNA TGTGCCAGCGGGGACGAGCGGGTAAATAATCAGCCCCAGCATTTT. As protein: CASGDERVNNQPQHF.

There are a few counts of this clonotype. The rearrangement links TRBV20-1 to TRBJ1-1; tentatively, D is TRBD1 (6 bases). The CDR3 spans 13 residues. The V and J ends lost 0 bases and 5 bases respectively, with 10 bases between them. The germline V gene has CDR1 DFQATT and CDR2 SNEGSKA (reference sequence). The CDR3 loop reads CSARDRGGTEAFF. CDR3 bases: TGCAGTGCTAGAGACAGGGGTGGGACTGAAGCTTTCTTT.

This clonotype came up a few times. The chain recombines TRBV6-6 with TRBJ2-7; TRBD2 might be the D (6 bases). The CDR3 runs to 13 residues. V dropped 5 bases and J dropped 5 bases, with 13 bases sitting between them. Germline V gene lookup returns CDR1 MNHNY and CDR2 SVGAGI (reference sequence). The CDR3 reads CASSRTWGDEQYF. CDR3 nucleotides: TGTGCCAGCAGTCGAACCTGGGGGGACGAGCAGTACTTC.

This clonotype was counted only a few times. The chain joins TRBV19 to TRBJ2-3, with a tentative D call TRBD1 (6 bases). Germline values: CDR1 LNHDA, CDR2 SQIVND (reference sequence). This CDR3 has 15 amino acids. The V and J ends lost 4 bases and 3 bases respectively, with 14 bases between them. The CDR3 loop is CASSTARGRTDTQYF. The CDR3 region has the DNA TGTGCCAGTAGTACTGCCAGGGGAAGGACAGATACGCAGTATTTT.

This sequence joins TRBV2 and TRBJ2-1, with 16 positions matching TRBD2. Looked up from germline, CDR1 is SNHLY and CDR2 is FYNNEI. The CDR3 length is 18 residues. V shed 8 bases, J shed 3 bases, and the junction held 10 bases outside the gene matches. The CDR3: CASSPGLAGGSFYNEQFF. DNA for the CDR3: TGTGCCAGCTCCCCGGGACTAGCGGGAGGGTCGTTCTACAATGAGCAGTTCTTC.

This clonotype was found a few times. J is TRBJ1-4 and V is TRBV6-5, with a weak D call TRBD1 (6 bases). This CDR3 contains 14 residues. V lost 2 bases to trimming and J lost 9 bases, with 13 bases between them. The germline CDR1 and CDR2 sequences are MNHEY and SVGAGI. Here the CDR3 DNA reads TGTGCCAGCAGTTACAGGACCCAGGGGAAAAAACTGTTTTTT. This gives the protein CASSYRTQGKKLFF.

This clonotype was recorded many times. The CDR3 DNA sequence: TGCGCCAGCAGCTTGTTAGGTAAATCCTACGAGCAGTACTTC. Protein sequence: CASSLLGKSYEQYF. This chain joins TRBV5-1 and TRBJ2-7, with D uncertain. The CDR3 loop spans 14 amino acids. V was cut by 1 base and J by 1 base, with 9 bases left in between. Germline V lookup: CDR1 SGHRS, CDR2 YFSETQ.

In its sample, this clonotype was seen a few times. The rearrangement links TRBV6-2 or TRBV6-3 to TRBJ1-1; the D gene is possibly TRBD1 (6 bases). The CDR3 runs 16 residues. Germline V CDR1 and CDR2: MNHEY, SVGEGT. Trimming stripped 7 bases from V and 4 bases from J, with 22 bases between. The CDR3 protein is CASKQDSYGGSTEAFF. The CDR3 DNA reads TGTGCCAGCAAACAGGACAGCTACGGCGGGAGCACTGAAGCTTTCTTT.

This clonotype showed up just a few times. The gene calls are TRBV20-1 and TRBJ2-7; no clear D. Trimming removed 0 bases at V and 3 bases at J, with 12 bases between. Looked up from germline, CDR1 is DFQATT and CDR2 is SNEGSKA (reference sequence). This CDR3 is built from 14 residues. The CDR3, as DNA: TGCAGTGCTAGAGATTCGATGGGTGACTACGAGCAGTACTTC. Its translation: CSARDSMGDYEQYF.

This chain links TRBV7-9 with TRBJ2-1, with TRBD2 identical over 7 bases. The CDR3 length is 16 residues. Germline lookup yields CDR1 SEHNR and CDR2 FQNEAQ (reference sequence). J was trimmed by 4 bases and V by 3 bases; bases with no gene match: 9. Here the CDR3 DNA reads TGTGCCAGCAGCTTTGGGGCTAGCGGACCTTACAATGAGCAGTTCTTC. It encodes CASSFGASGPYNEQFF.

This clonotype has at least ten counts. The CDR3 DNA reads TGTGCCAGCAGTGCGTACAGGGCCGACGGCTATGGCTACACCTTC. Translation gives CASSAYRADGYGYTF. The J gene is TRBJ1-2, the V gene TRBV12-3 or TRBV12-4; D perhaps matches TRBD1 (6 bases). The CDR3 sequence is 15 residues long. V lost 5 bases, J lost 4 bases, and 17 bases lay in between.

This clonotype came up many times. The chain combines TRBV27 with TRBJ2-7; 7 bases align to TRBD2. V gave up 4 bases and J gave up 2 bases; unmatched junction bases: 5. The CDR3 extends over 14 amino acids. CDR1 and CDR2 from the germline V gene are MNHEY and SMNVEV (reference sequence). Here the CDR3 DNA reads TGTGCCAGCAGTTGGGGGGGGAACACCTACGAGCAGTACTTC. It encodes CASSWGGNTYEQYF.

V gene TRBV14 combines with J gene TRBJ2-7, with D possibly being TRBD2 (7 bases). The CDR3 consists of 16 residues. Germline V gene lookup returns CDR1 SGHDN and CDR2 FVKESK. Trimming stripped 2 bases from V and 4 bases from J, with 18 bases between. CDR3: CASSQLFGRGDYEQYF. CDR3 bases: TGTGCCAGCAGCCAACTTTTTGGGAGGGGGGATTACGAGCAGTACTTC. The entire variable domain, with the rest obtained from reference TRBV14 and TRBJ2-7, is as follows: EAGVTQFPSHSVIEKGQTVTLRCDPISGHDNLYWYRRVMGKEIKFLLHFVKESKQDESGMPNNRFLAERTGGTYSTLKVQPAELEDSGVYFCASSQLFGRGDYEQYFGPGTRLTVT.

Only a few counts were recorded for this clonotype. The genes are TRBV27 and TRBJ2-7; TRBD2 matches 13 bases. V gave up 6 bases and J gave up 5 bases; unmatched junction bases: 7. The CDR3 covers 15 residues. Germline CDR1 reads MNHEY; CDR2 reads SMNVEV (reference sequence). The CDR3 spells CASSHGTSGKHEQYF. The CDR3, as DNA: TGTGCCAGCAGCCATGGGACTAGCGGGAAGCACGAGCAGTACTTC.

This clonotype was seen at least ten times. The J gene is TRBJ2-1, the V gene TRBV7-2; D is undetermined. Germline V lookup: CDR1 SGHTA, CDR2 FQGNSA. CDR3 length equals 14 residues. Trimming pared 0 bases from V and 7 bases from J, leaving 10 bases between. CDR3 nucleotide sequence: TGTGCCAGCAGCTTAGCCCTCCATGGGAATGAGCAGTTCTTC. Translating it yields CASSLALHGNEQFF.

This clonotype was seen a few times. V and J are TRBV5-6 and TRBJ2-7; tentatively, D is TRBD1 (5 bases). The V gene lost 3 bases and the J gene lost 3 bases, with 10 bases spanning the gap. CDR1 and CDR2 (germline): SGHDT, YYEEEE. The CDR3 extends over 13 amino acids. The CDR3 DNA follows: TGTGCCAGCAGCTGGACAAACCACTACGAGCAGTACTTC. Amino acids: CASSWTNHYEQYF.